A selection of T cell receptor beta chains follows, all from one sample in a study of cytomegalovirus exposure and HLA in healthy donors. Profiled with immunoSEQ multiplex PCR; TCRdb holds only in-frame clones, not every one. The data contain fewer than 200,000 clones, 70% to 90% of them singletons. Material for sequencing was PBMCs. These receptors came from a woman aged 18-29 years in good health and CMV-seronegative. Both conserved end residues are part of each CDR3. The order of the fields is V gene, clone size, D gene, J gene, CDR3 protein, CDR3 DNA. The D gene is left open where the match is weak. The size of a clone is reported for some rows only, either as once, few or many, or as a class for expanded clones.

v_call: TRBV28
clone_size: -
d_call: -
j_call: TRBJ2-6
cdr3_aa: CASSFMAGLDSGANVLTF
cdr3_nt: TGTGCCAGCAGTTTTATGGCAGGGCTAGACTCTGGGGCCAACGTCCTGACTTTC

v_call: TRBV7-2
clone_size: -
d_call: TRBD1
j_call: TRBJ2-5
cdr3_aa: CASSPNRGRETQYF
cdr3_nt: TGTGCCAGCAGCCCCAACAGGGGGCGCGAGACCCAGTACTTC

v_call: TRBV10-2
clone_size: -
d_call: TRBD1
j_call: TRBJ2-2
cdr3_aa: CASIGTGGAAGELFF
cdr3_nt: TGCGCCAGCATAGGGACAGGGGGGGCAGCCGGGGAGCTGTTTTTT

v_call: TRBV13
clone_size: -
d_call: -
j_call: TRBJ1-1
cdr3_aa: CASSLYPVLTGPGKAFF
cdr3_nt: TGTGCCAGCAGCTTATACCCCGTGCTGACAGGTCCCGGGAAAGCTTTCTTT

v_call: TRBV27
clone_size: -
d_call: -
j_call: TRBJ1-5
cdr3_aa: CASSSGDPGQPQHF
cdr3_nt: TGTGCCAGCAGTTCGGGGGATCCGGGACAGCCCCAGCATTTT

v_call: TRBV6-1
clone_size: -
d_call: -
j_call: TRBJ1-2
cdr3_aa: CASSGQGYGYTF
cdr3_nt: TGTGCCAGCAGTGGGCAGGGTTATGGCTACACCTTC

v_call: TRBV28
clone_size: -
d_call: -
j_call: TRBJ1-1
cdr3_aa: CASSPMTDINTEAFF
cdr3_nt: TGTGCCAGCAGTCCGATGACAGATATCAACACTGAAGCTTTCTTT

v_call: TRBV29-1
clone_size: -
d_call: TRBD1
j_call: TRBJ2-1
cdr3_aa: CSVADRGPYDEQFF
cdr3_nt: TGCAGCGTTGCGGACAGGGGGCCTTATGATGAGCAGTTCTTC

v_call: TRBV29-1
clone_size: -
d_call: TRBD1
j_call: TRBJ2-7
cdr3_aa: CSVGGTGSYEQYF
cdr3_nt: TGCAGCGTCGGCGGGACAGGCTCCTACGAGCAGTACTTC

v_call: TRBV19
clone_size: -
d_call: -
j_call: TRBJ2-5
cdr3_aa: CASSPSERQETQYF
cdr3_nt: TGTGCCAGTAGTCCCTCTGAGCGCCAAGAGACCCAGTACTTC

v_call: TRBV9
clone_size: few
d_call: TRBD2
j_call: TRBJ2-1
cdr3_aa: CASSVTAGGPSHEQFF
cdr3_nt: TGTGCCAGCAGCGTCACAGCGGGAGGGCCTTCGCATGAGCAGTTCTTC

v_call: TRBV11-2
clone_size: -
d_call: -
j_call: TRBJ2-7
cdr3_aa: CASSLDRRLYEQYF
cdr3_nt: TGTGCCAGCAGCTTAGATCGGAGGTTGTACGAGCAGTACTTC